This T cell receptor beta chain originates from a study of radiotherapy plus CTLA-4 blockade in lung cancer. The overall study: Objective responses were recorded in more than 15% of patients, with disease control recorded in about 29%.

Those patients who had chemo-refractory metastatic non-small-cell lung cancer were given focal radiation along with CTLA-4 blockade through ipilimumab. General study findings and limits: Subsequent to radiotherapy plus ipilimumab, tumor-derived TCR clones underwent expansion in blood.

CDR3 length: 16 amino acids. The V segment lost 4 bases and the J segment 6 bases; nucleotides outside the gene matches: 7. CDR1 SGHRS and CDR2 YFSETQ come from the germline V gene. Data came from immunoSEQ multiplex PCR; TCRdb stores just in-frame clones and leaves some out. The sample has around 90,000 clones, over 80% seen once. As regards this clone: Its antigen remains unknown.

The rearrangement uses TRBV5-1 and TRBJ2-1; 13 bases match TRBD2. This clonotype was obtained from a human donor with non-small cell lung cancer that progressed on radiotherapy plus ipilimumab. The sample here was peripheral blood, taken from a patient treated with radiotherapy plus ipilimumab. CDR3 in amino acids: CASSLSGTSGVNEQFF. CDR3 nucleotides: TGCGCCAGCAGCCTCTCCGGGACTAGCGGGGTCAATGAGCAGTTCTTC.